Following are 2 T cell receptor beta chains from one sample sequenced in a study of T cells in Graves' hyperthyroidism and ophthalmopathy (dated by TCRdb to the late 2010s). To prepare the library, multiplex PCR was applied. Sequencing used an Illumina HiSeq 2000. Amplification of TCR beta CDR3 regions was carried out from RNA transcripts. For the first round of RT-PCR on the TCR CDR3, the HTBI primer set was used together with the Qiagen OneStep RT-PCR kit. The raw public data were reprocessed by TCRdb itself: fastp quality trimming at Q25, MiXCR clonotype calling, in-frame beta chains only. Each entry merges the rows of one CDR3 protein and shows their most common DNA and genes. In all, the sample holds 450,000 to 650,000 distinct CDR3 sequences, and 17% of those were seen once. Roughly a sixth of the sample comes from the top ten. Sequenced material: blood. These receptors all stem from a woman in her late teens or twenties with Graves' ophthalmopathy.

This clonotype was found a few times. This chain uses TRBV4-3 with TRBJ1-2, with TRBD1 as a possible D gene (6 bases). This CDR3 region has 16 residues. The ends were cut back, 3 bases at V and 4 bases at J, with 18 bases in the middle. Germline V gives CDR1 LGHNA, CDR2 YSLEER. CDR3 in DNA: TGCGCCAGCAGCCAGGGCCCCAGGGGTTCCGGCTATGGCTACACCTTC. It yields the protein CASSQGPRGSGYGYTF.

There are a few counts of this clonotype. The V and J genes are TRBV7-9 and TRBJ1-5; D is unclear. V was cut by 5 bases and J by 1 base, with 9 bases left in between. The CDR3 length is 14 residues. Germline V CDR1 and CDR2: SEHNR, FQNEAQ (reference sequence). The CDR3 loop reads CASSHDGSNQPQHF. CDR3 nucleotide sequence: TGTGCCAGCAGCCACGACGGGAGCAATCAGCCCCAGCATTTT.